This paragraph covers one T cell receptor (beta chain) sequence. No antigen is known for it. Researchers ran immunoSEQ v3.0 at survey level. Using immunoSEQ multiplex PCR, the repertoire was profiled, and TCRdb retains in-frame clones only, with some absent. Among 17,000 or so clones listed, about 84% were seen once. This record comes from a study of long-term antiretroviral therapy in people with HIV. Study-level information: The oldest samples precede the 2015 immediate-ART recommendation by about a decade.

Trimming stripped 0 bases from V and 8 bases from J, with 16 bases between. The CDR3 extends over 16 amino acids. The germline gives CDR1 SEHNR, CDR2 FQNEAQ (reference sequence). Study-level results: It was observed that HIV repertoires exhibited narrower CDR3 length ranges than controls.

The gene calls are TRBV7-9 and TRBJ1-4; TRBD1 is a possible D gene (5 bases). This material consisted of unsorted PBMCs, taken less than 1.3 years before starting antiretroviral therapy. The TCR originated in a man under 40 with HIV. The CDR3 DNA sequence: TGTGCCAGCAGCTTAGCGGCGGGGGGTACGGGCGAAAAACTGTTTTTT. Protein sequence: CASSLAAGGTGEKLFF. The variable domain in full, with the rest retrieved from reference TRBV7-9 and TRBJ1-4, is DTGVSQNPRHKITKRGQNVTFRCDPISEHNRLYWYRQTLGQGPEFLTYFQNEAQLEKSRLLSDRFSAERPKGSFSTLEIQRTEQGDSAMYLCASSLAAGGTGEKLFFGSGTQLSVL.